Listed here is a single T cell receptor (beta chain). The target antigen is unknown. CDR3 length: 16 residues. V dropped 4 bases and J dropped 2 bases, with 17 bases sitting between them. Germline V gene sequence: CDR1 MNHNY, CDR2 SVGAGI (reference sequence). This sample is drawn from a study of cytomegalovirus exposure and HLA in healthy donors. The study, taken as a whole, reports: Most sequenced TCRs were rare (though some public TCRs occurred in many donors). A later analysis showed that HLA-associated TCR beta chains had undergone more clonal expansion than equally common others.

This PCR relied on a set of 60 Vbeta primers and 13 Jbeta primers. As originally analysed: Unique TCR beta chains totaled some 88 million in a later count, with some 10 million of them shared. Profiling relied on immunoSEQ multiplex PCR, and the TCRdb table lists in-frame clones only, not all of them. V, J and clone size are taken as reported in that table, and D and trimming were inferred from the DNA itself. The table has about 160,000 clones, roughly 80% seen once. The sequence was obtained from a man between 25 and 39 years old in good health and CMV-seronegative. The rearrangement uses TRBV6-6 and TRBJ1-2; weak D call: TRBD1 (6 bases). Material: PBMCs. Here the CDR3 reads CASSWRRQAINYGYTF. CDR3 sequence (DNA): TGTGCCAGCAGTTGGAGGAGACAGGCGATAAACTATGGCTACACCTTC.